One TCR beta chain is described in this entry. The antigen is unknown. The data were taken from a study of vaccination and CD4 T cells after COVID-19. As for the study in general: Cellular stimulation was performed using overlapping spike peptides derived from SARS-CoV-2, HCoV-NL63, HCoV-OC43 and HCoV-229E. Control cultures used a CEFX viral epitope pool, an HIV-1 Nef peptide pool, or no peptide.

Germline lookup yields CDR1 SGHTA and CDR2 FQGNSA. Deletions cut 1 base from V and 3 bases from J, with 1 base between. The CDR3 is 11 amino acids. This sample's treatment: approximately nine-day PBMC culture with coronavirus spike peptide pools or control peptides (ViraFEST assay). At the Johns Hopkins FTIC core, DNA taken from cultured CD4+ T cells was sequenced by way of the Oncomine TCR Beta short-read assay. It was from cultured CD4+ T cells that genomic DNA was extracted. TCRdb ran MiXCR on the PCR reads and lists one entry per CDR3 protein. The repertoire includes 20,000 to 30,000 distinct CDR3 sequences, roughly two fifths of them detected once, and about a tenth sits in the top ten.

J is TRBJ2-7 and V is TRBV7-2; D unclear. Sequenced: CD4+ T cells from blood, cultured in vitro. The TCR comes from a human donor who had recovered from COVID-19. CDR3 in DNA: TGTGCCAGCAGCTTAGTCTACGAGCAGTACTTC. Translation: CASSLVYEQYF.